This T cell receptor (beta chain) was sequenced for a study of blood T cell repertoires in COVID-19. Study overall: From T cells, B-cell-depleted T cells, or PBMCs came the material, which was cDNA or gDNA.

V lost 0 bases and J lost 8, with 15 bases in between. CDR1 SGHRS and CDR2 YFSETQ come from the germline V gene. The length of the CDR3 is 15 residues. The data were produced by immunoSEQ multiplex PCR, yet TCRdb's version contains in-frame clones alone and is incomplete. The sample carries about 210,000 clones, around four fifths recorded once. The material sequenced was peripheral blood. This sequence was found in a man aged 55 to 70 with COVID-19, enrolled during active disease. This chain joins TRBV5-1 and TRBJ1-5, with D maybe TRBD1 (6 bases). CDR3 amino acids: CASSLAPTTGKPQHF. The CDR3 coding sequence is TGCGCCAGCAGCTTGGCCCCGACGACAGGAAAGCCCCAGCATTTT.